These 10 T cell receptor beta chains share one sample of origin, sequenced in a study of human T cells and chemical hapten exposure. Documented time point: patch test 1, 2 weeks after DPC sensitization. Treatment specified: therapeutic diphenylcyclopropenone sensitization with weekly scalp DPC. Each CDR3 protein gets one entry after TCRdb re-called the RACE reads with MiXCR. The data show tens of thousands of distinct CDR3 sequences, approximately 35% seen once. The sequencing here drew on whole blood, taken in connection with sensitization to the hapten diphenylcyclopropenone (DPC). The receptors derive from a man aged 40-55 years with alopecia areata. Some clones in this sample may be carry-over from other donors' samples.

This sequence joins TRBV28 and TRBJ2-7, with TRBD2 identical over 12 bases. This CDR3 has 16 amino acids. Germline CDR1 reads MDHEN; CDR2 reads SYDVKM. The V segment lost 6 bases and the J segment 6 bases; nucleotides outside the gene matches: 12. The CDR3: CASSSARLAGEGEQYF. In nucleotides, the CDR3 is TGTGCCAGCAGCTCCGCGAGACTAGCGGGAGAAGGCGAGCAGTACTTC.

This clonotype was seen more than once but under ten times. The genes are TRBV7-2 and TRBJ2-7; D perhaps matches TRBD2 (5 bases). Germline V gene sequence: CDR1 SGHTA, CDR2 FQGNSA. The CDR3 consists of 12 residues. V dropped 5 bases and J dropped 6 bases, with 11 bases sitting between them. The CDR3 sequence is CASSRPAGEQYF. The CDR3 DNA reads TGTGCCAGCAGCCGTCCGGCGGGCGAGCAGTACTTC.

This clonotype was detected a few times. The CDR3 nucleotides are TGTGCCAGCAGAAAACAGGGGGCGGGTTTGAACACTGAAGCTTTCTTT. Amino acids: CASRKQGAGLNTEAFF. The chain employs TRBV12-3 or TRBV12-4 and TRBJ1-1; 9 nucleotides line up with TRBD1. The J segment lost 0 bases and the V segment lost 6 bases, leaving 8 bases of the junction unmatched. The CDR3 loop spans 16 amino acids.

In this sample, this clonotype turned up a few times. The chain has TRBV12-3 or TRBV12-4 and TRBJ2-1; D unclear. V shed 1 base and J shed 0 bases, with 4 bases lying between them. This CDR3 is 14 amino acids long. CDR3 DNA sequence: TGTGCCAGCAGTTTAGACAGCTCCTACAATGAGCAGTTCTTC. Amino acids: CASSLDSSYNEQFF.

The rearrangement uses TRBV20-1 and TRBJ2-1; either TRBD1 or TRBD2 may fit D (6 bases each). The germline CDR1 and CDR2 sequences are DFQATT and SNEGSKA (reference sequence). Trimming took 0 bases from V and 8 from J, leaving 17 bases between them. The CDR3 has 15 amino acids. CDR3: CSARDRGGREDEQFF. The CDR3 nucleotides read TGCAGTGCTAGAGATCGAGGGGGGAGAGAGGATGAGCAGTTCTTC.

This chain links TRBV5-1 with TRBJ1-1; tentative D call: TRBD1 (6 bases). Trimming cost V 4 bases and J 0 bases, with 13 bases left between them. There are 15 residues in the CDR3. Germline V gene lookup returns CDR1 SGHRS and CDR2 YFSETQ. The CDR3 here is CASSQDSRMNTEAFF. The CDR3 DNA sequence: TGCGCCAGCAGCCAGGACAGCCGAATGAACACTGAAGCTTTCTTT.

V is TRBV19 and J is TRBJ2-1; D uncertain. V was shortened by 3 bases and J by 3 bases, with 12 bases between the two germline ends. The CDR3 runs to 15 residues. CDR1 is LNHDA, CDR2 SQIVND, per germline (reference sequence). CDR3 loop: CASSIRAARYNEQFF. The DNA for the CDR3 is TGTGCCAGTAGTATTAGGGCGGCCCGCTACAATGAGCAGTTCTTC.

The V gene is TRBV28, the J gene TRBJ2-7; a possible D gene is TRBD1 (6 bases). Germline CDR1 is MDHEN and CDR2 is SYDVKM. V was clipped by 3 bases and J by 4 bases, with 22 bases between them. The CDR3 extends over 17 amino acids. The CDR3 loop reads CASSLPRLTGTSYEQYF. The CDR3 nucleotides read TGTGCCAGCAGTTTGCCGCGGTTAACCGGGACAAGTTACGAGCAGTACTTC.

The V and J genes are TRBV3-1 and TRBJ1-2; D is ambiguous. V shed 1 base and J shed 6 bases, with 6 bases lying between them. The CDR3 covers 12 residues. In germline, CDR1 is LGHDT, CDR2 YNNKEL (reference sequence). CDR3 amino acids: CASSQGPDGYTF. In DNA, the CDR3 is TGTGCCAGCAGCCAAGGTCCGGATGGCTACACCTTC.

The CDR3 loop reads CASSLGGSAIQPQHF. Here the CDR3 DNA reads TGTGCCAGCAGTTTAGGGGGGAGCGCAATTCAGCCCCAGCATTTT. The V and J genes are TRBV12-3 or TRBV12-4 and TRBJ1-5, with D maybe TRBD1 (5 bases). V lost 1 base to trimming and J lost 6 bases, with 13 bases between them. This CDR3 has 15 residues.